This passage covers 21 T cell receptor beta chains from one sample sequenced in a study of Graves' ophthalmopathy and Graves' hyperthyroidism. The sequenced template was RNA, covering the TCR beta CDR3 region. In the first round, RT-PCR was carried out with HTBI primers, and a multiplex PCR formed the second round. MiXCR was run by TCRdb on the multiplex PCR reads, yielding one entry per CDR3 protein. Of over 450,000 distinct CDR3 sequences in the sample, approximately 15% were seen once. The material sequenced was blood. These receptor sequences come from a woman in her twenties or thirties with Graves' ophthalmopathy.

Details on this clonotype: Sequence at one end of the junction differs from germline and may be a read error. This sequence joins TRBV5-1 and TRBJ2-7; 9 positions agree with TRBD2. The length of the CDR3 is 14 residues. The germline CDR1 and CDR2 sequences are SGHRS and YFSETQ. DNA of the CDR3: TGCGCCAGCAGCTTCAGCGGGGGGCCGTCGGAGCAGCACTTC. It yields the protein CASSFSGGPSEQHF.

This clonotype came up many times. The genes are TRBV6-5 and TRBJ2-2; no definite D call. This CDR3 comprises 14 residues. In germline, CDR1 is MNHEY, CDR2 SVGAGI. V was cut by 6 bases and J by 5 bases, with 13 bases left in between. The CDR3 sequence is CASSHSAETGELFF. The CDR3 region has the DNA TGTGCCAGCAGCCACTCGGCAGAGACCGGGGAGCTGTTTTTT.

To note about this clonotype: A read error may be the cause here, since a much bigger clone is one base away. The CDR3: CACWGPDTFYEQYF. The CDR3 DNA sequence: TGTGCCTGCTGGGGCCCGGACACGTTCTACGAGCAGTACTTC. The chain uses TRBV27 and TRBJ2-7; the D gene is possibly TRBD1 (5 bases). Trimming left V 11 bases short and J 3 bases short, with 20 bases between. CDR1 and CDR2 (germline): MNHEY, SMNVEV (reference sequence). This CDR3 has 14 residues.

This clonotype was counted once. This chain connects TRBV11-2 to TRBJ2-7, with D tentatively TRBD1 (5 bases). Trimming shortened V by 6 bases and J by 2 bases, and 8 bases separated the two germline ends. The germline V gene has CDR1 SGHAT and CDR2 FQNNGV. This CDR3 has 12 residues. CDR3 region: CASSPRAYEQYV. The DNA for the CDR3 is TGTGCCAGCAGTCCCAGGGCCTACGAGCAGTACGTC.

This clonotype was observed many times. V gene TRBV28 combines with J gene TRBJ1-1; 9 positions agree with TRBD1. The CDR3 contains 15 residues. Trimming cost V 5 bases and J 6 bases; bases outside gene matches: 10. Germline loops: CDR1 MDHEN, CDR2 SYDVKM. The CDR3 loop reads CASSPQGQGRSEAFF. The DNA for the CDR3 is TGTGCCAGCAGTCCCCAGGGACAGGGAAGGTCTGAAGCTTTCTTT.

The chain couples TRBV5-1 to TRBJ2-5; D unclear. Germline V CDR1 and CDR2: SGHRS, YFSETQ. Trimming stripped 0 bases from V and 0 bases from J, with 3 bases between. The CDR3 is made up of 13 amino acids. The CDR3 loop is CASSLGDQETQYF. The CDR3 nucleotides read TGCGCCAGCAGCTTGGGGGACCAAGAGACCCAGTACTTC. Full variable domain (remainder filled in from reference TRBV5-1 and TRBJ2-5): KAGVTQTPRYLIKTRGQQVTLSCSPISGHRSVSWYQQTPGQGLQFLFEYFSETQRNKGNFPGRFSGRQFSNSRSEMNVSTLELGDSALYLCASSLGDQETQYFGPGTRLLVL.

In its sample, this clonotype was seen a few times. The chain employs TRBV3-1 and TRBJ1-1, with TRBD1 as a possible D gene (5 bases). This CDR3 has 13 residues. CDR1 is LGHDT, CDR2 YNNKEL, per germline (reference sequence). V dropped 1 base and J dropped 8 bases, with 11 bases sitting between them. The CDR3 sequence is CASSQVPGREAFF. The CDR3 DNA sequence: TGTGCCAGCAGCCAAGTGCCAGGGCGGGAAGCTTTCTTT.

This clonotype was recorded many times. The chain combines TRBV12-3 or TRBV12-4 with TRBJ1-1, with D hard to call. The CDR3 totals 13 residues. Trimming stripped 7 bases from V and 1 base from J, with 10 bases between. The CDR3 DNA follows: TGTGCCAGCACATCGGCGGAGAACACTGAAGCTTTCTTT. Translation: CASTSAENTEAFF.

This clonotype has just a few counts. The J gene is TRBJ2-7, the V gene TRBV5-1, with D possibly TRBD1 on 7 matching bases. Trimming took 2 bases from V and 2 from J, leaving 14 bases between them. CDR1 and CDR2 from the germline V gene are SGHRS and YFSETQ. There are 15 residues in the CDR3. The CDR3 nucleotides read TGCGCCAGCAGCTTTTTCAGGGGGGCCACCTACGAGCAGTACTTC. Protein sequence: CASSFFRGATYEQYF.

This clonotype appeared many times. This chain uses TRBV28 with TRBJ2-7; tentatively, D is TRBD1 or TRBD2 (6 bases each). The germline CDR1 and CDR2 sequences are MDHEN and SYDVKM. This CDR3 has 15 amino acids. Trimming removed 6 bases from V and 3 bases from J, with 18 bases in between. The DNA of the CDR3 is TGTGCCAGCAGACGCTCGACTAGGGGGAACTACGAGCAGTACTTC. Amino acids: CASRRSTRGNYEQYF.

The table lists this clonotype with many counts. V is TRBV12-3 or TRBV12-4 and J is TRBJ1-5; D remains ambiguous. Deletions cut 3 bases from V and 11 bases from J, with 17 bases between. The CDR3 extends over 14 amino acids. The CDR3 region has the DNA TGTGCCAGCAGTTTGACGTCACGCCCGGCAGCCCAGCATTTT. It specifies CASSLTSRPAAQHF.

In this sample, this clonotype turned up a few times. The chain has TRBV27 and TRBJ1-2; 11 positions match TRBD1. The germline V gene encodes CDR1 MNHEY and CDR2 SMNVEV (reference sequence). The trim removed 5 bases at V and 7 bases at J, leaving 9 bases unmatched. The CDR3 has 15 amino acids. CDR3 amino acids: CASSQISGTGGGYTF. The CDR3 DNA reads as TGTGCCAGCAGTCAAATCTCCGGGACAGGGGGTGGCTACACCTTC.

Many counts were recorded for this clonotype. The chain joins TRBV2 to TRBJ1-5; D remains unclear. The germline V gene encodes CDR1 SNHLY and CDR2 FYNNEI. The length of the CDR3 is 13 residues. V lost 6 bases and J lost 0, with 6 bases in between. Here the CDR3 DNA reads TGTGCCAGCAGCACTAGTAGCAATCAGCCCCAGCATTTT. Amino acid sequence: CASSTSSNQPQHF.

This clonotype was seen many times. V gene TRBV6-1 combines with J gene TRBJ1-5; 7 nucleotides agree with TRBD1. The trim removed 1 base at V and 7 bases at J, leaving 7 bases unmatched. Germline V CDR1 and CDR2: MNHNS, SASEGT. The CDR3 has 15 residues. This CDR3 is CASSEDQGGGQPQHF. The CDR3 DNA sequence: TGTGCCAGCAGTGAAGACCAGGGGGGAGGCCAGCCCCAGCATTTT.

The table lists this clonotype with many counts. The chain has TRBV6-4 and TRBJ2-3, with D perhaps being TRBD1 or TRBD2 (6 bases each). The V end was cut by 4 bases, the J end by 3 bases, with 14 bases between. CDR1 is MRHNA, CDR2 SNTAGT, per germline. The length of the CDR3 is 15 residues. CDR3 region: CASSGQGRLTDTQYF. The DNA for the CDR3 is TGTGCCAGCAGTGGGCAGGGGAGGTTGACAGATACGCAGTATTTT.

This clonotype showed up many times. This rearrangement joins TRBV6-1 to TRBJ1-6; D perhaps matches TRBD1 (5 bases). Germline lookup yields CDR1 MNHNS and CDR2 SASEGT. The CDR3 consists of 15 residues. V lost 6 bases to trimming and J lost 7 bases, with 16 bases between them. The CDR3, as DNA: TGTGCCAGCAGCGTAACCAGGGACGCCAATTCACCCCTCCACTTT. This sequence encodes CASSVTRDANSPLHF.

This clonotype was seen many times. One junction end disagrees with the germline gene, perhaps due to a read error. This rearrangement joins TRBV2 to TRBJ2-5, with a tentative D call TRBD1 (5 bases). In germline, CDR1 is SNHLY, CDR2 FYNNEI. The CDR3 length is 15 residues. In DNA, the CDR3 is TGTTCCAGCAGGGATCAAACGAGACGGACAGAGACCCAGTACTTC. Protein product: CSSRDQTRRTETQYF.

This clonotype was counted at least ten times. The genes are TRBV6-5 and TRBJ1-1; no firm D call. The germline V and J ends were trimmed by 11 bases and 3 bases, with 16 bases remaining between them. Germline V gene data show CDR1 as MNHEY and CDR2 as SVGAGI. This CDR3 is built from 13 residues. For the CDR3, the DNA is TGTGCCGGCCGACAACCATGGGACACTGAAGCTTTCTTT. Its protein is CAGRQPWDTEAFF.

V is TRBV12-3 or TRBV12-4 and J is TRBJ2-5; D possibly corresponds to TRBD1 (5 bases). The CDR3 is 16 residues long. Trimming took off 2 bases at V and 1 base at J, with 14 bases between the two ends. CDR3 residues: CASSLRQTKRQETQYF. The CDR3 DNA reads TGTGCCAGCAGTTTAAGACAGACAAAGCGCCAAGAGACCCAGTACTTC.

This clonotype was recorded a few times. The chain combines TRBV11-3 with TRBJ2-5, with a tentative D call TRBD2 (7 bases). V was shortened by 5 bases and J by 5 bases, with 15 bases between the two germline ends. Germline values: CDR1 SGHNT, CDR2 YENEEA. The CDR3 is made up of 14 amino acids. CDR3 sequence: CASSIRGAAETQYF. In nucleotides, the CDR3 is TGTGCCAGCAGCATCCGGGGGGCCGCGGAGACCCAGTACTTC. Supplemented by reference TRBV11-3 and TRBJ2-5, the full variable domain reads EAGVVQSPRYKIIEKKQPVAFWCNPISGHNTLYWYLQNLGQGPELLIRYENEEAVDDSQLPKDRFSAERLKGVDSTLKIQPAELGDSAVYLCASSIRGAAETQYFGPGTRLLVL.

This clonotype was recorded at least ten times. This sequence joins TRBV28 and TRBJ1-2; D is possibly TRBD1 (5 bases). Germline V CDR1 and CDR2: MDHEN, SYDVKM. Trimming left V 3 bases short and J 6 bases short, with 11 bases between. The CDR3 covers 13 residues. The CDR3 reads CASSFYPGNGYTF. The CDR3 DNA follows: TGTGCCAGCAGTTTTTATCCAGGGAATGGCTACACCTTC.